Below, 13 T cell receptor beta chains from the same sample are listed, as sequenced in a study of cytomegalovirus exposure and HLA in healthy donors. PCR was performed using 60 Vbeta and 13 Jbeta primers. Repertoires were generated with immunoSEQ multiplex PCR, while TCRdb's copy carries only in-frame clones and drops some. The sample lists approximately 120,000 clones; around 83% were seen once. Material: PBMCs. Source of these receptors: a woman in her thirties in good health and CMV-seropositive.

The chain combines TRBV6-6 with TRBJ2-7; the match to TRBD1 covers 9 bases. Germline values: CDR1 MNHNY, CDR2 SVGAGI (reference sequence). Trimming cost V 5 bases and J 3 bases; bases outside gene matches: 11. This CDR3 spans 16 amino acids. CDR3 region: CASSLEGGQGFYEQYF. CDR3 nucleotides: TGTGCCAGCAGTCTCGAAGGGGGACAGGGTTTCTACGAGCAGTACTTC.

The chain uses TRBV19 and TRBJ2-3; D is perhaps TRBD2 (6 bases). There are 15 residues in the CDR3. The germline V gene has CDR1 LNHDA and CDR2 SQIVND (reference sequence). V gave up 4 bases and J gave up 3 bases, with 14 bases separating them. The CDR3 bases are TGTGCCAGTAGTACCCCCAGTGGAGGGACAGATACGCAGTATTTT. It encodes CASSTPSGGTDTQYF.

The chain is built from TRBV11-2 and TRBJ2-1; the match to TRBD2 covers 11 bases. The CDR3 totals 16 residues. The germline V gene has CDR1 SGHAT and CDR2 FQNNGV. V shed 5 bases, J shed 8 bases, and the junction held 11 bases outside the gene matches. CDR3 residues: CASSPWTSGYADEQFF. The CDR3 bases are TGTGCCAGCAGCCCTTGGACTAGCGGGTACGCCGATGAGCAGTTCTTC.

The chain combines TRBV7-9 with TRBJ2-7; possibly TRBD1 for D (6 bases). Germline-derived CDR1 and CDR2 are SEHNR and FQNEAQ (reference sequence). Trimming stripped 4 bases from V and 2 bases from J, with 12 bases between. This CDR3 contains 14 residues. The CDR3: CASSSRTAAYEQYF. CDR3 DNA sequence: TGTGCCAGCAGCTCCCGGACAGCGGCCTACGAGCAGTACTTC.

The chain recombines TRBV7-9 with TRBJ2-7, with D maybe TRBD2 (5 bases). V lost 4 bases and J 7 bases, leaving 8 bases between the germline ends. The CDR3 extends over 11 amino acids. Germline CDR1 reads SEHNR; CDR2 reads FQNEAQ (reference sequence). CDR3 in DNA: TGTGCCAGCAGCTCCCCGGGAGAGCAGTACTTC. As protein: CASSSPGEQYF. Full variable domain (rest looked up from reference TRBV7-9 and TRBJ2-7): DTGVSQNPRHKITKRGQNVTFRCDPISEHNRLYWYRQTLGQGPEFLTYFQNEAQLEKSRLLSDRFSAERPKGSFSTLEIQRTEQGDSAMYLCASSSPGEQYFGPGTRLTVT.

This clone was recorded once. The rearrangement uses TRBV2 and TRBJ1-2, with TRBD1 matching over 11 bases. Germline V CDR1 and CDR2: SNHLY, FYNNEI. This CDR3 has 14 residues. The junction had 4 bases not matched to a gene; V was cut back by 4 bases and J by 6 bases. The DNA for the CDR3 is TGTGCCAGCAGTGTGGGACAGGGGGTAGATGGCTACACCTTC. Translating it yields CASSVGQGVDGYTF.

V and J are TRBV5-4 and TRBJ1-4; D possibly corresponds to TRBD1 (5 bases). V lost 3 bases and J 7 bases, leaving 13 bases between the germline ends. CDR1 and CDR2 from the germline V gene are SGHNT and YYREEE (reference sequence). The CDR3 covers 14 residues. CDR3 nucleotide sequence: TGTGCCAGCAGCTCAGGGCTGGAGGGTGAAAAACTGTTTTTT. Encoded protein: CASSSGLEGEKLFF. Complete variable domain (other parts from reference TRBV5-4 and TRBJ1-4): ETGVTQSPTHLIKTRGQQVTLRCSSQSGHNTVSWYQQALGQGPQFIFQYYREEENGRGNFPPRFSGLQFPNYSSELNVNALELDDSALYLCASSSGLEGEKLFFGSGTQLSVL.

This clone was recorded only once. The CDR3 protein is CASSFGQGAQEQYF. CDR3 nucleotides: TGTGCCAGCAGTTTCGGACAGGGGGCGCAGGAGCAGTACTTC. The chain is built from TRBV27 and TRBJ2-7, with 11 bases matching TRBD1. Germline loops: CDR1 MNHEY, CDR2 SMNVEV (reference sequence). This CDR3 region has 14 residues. V lost 3 bases, J lost 7 bases, and 5 bases stayed unmatched.

The table lists this clone with a count of one. The chain joins TRBV9 to TRBJ2-1, with TRBD1 matching over 8 bases. J gave up 5 bases and V 3 bases, and 7 bases lay outside the gene matches. The CDR3 spans 15 residues. CDR1 is SGDLS, CDR2 YYNGEE, per germline. CDR3 bases: TGTGCCAGCAGCGCAACCGGGACAGGCAACAATGAGCAGTTCTTC. This gives the protein CASSATGTGNNEQFF.

The rearrangement joins TRBV27 to TRBJ2-1, with a tentative D call TRBD2 (5 bases). V lost 5 bases to trimming and J lost 4 bases, with 12 bases between them. This CDR3 contains 14 residues. CDR1 and CDR2 (germline): MNHEY, SMNVEV (reference sequence). CDR3 sequence (DNA): TGTGCCAGCAGTCCTCGGACGGGGTACAATGAGCAGTTCTTC. This translates into CASSPRTGYNEQFF.

As concerns this clone: One end of the junction fails to match germline, which may point to a read error. The chain joins TRBV2 to TRBJ2-7; TRBD2 aligns across 13 bases. Germline V gene sequence: CDR1 SNHLY, CDR2 FYNNEI. CDR3 size: 18 residues. The CDR3 bases are TGTGCCAGCACTGAAGGGAGGAGAAGACTAGCGGGAGGTCACGAGCAGTACTTC. Translated: CASTEGRRRLAGGHEQYF.

The V gene is TRBV5-1, the J gene TRBJ2-1; 7 bases are a match to TRBD1. The junction had 16 bases not matched to a gene; V was cut back by 6 bases and J by 7 bases. From germline, CDR1 is SGHRS and CDR2 YFSETQ. The CDR3 contains 16 residues. The CDR3 bases are TGCGCCAGCACCCGGGACAGAGGCCTCGGTGTGAATGAGCAGTTCTTC. Protein: CASTRDRGLGVNEQFF.

This clone was found once. V usage is TRBV21-1 and J usage is TRBJ2-3; the listed D gene, TRBD2, was not tested against the DNA. TRBV21-1 is recorded as a pseudogene. The CDR3 is 18 amino acids. In nucleotides, the CDR3 is TGTGCCAGCAGCATAAGGACTAGCGGGAGCCCTAGCACAGATACGCAGTATTTT. This translates into CASSIRTSGSPSTDTQYF.